A single sample gave rise to the 31 T cell receptor beta chains below, sequenced in a study of patients and donors after allogeneic stem cell transplantation (TCRdb year 2020). Library preparation employed RT-PCR. The data were produced on a NextSeq 550. In TCRdb, the public reads were trimmed at Q25 with fastp and aligned with MiXCR, with productive beta chains retained. Each entry merges the rows of one CDR3 protein and shows their most common DNA and genes. This sample is represented by 920,000 or so distinct CDR3 sequences; 15% to 20% of them were singletons. The ten largest clones take up roughly 6% of the sample. The specimen was blood, either unsorted or a sorted T cell fraction (not recorded which). These receptor sequences come from a human donor who was either an allogeneic HSCT recipient or a stem cell or donor lymphocyte infusion donor (not recorded which). It is not recorded whose cells these are; they may come from a transplant donor.

This clonotype was picked up a small number of times. The chain joins TRBV5-1 to TRBJ1-6; unclear D gene. The V end lost 0 bases, the J end lost 7 bases, and 11 bases lay between the germline ends. In germline, CDR1 is SGHRS, CDR2 YFSETQ. This CDR3 has 15 amino acids. CDR3 region: CASSLVTSKNSPLHF. In DNA, the CDR3 is TGCGCCAGCAGCTTGGTGACCTCGAAAAATTCACCCCTCCACTTT.

This rearrangement joins TRBV6-5 to TRBJ2-3; no firm D call. This CDR3 has 17 residues. CDR1 is MNHEY, CDR2 SVGAGI, per germline. Trimming pared 0 bases from V and 6 bases from J, leaving 19 bases between. CDR3 protein: CASSYSASRLGRDTQYF. CDR3 sequence (DNA): TGTGCCAGCAGTTACTCGGCTAGTCGCCTGGGTAGGGATACGCAGTATTTT.

The chain is built from TRBV10-3 and TRBJ2-1; 13 bases match TRBD2. With V trimmed by 3 bases and J by 8 bases, 7 bases remained unmatched. The germline gives CDR1 ENHRY, CDR2 SYGVKD. The CDR3 has 16 amino acids. DNA for the CDR3: TGTGCCATCAGTGAACGGACTAGCGGGAGAGATCATGAGCAGTTCTTC. Translating gives CAISERTSGRDHEQFF.

V gene TRBV2 combines with J gene TRBJ2-2; TRBD2 is a possible D gene (5 bases). This CDR3 is 15 amino acids long. Germline V gene data show CDR1 as SNHLY and CDR2 as FYNNEI. With 6 bases removed from V and 2 bases from J, the gap between germline ends came to 13 bases. CDR3 in amino acids: CASRVGGGNTGELFF. CDR3 nucleotides: TGTGCCAGCAGGGTTGGAGGCGGAAACACCGGGGAGCTGTTTTTT.

This clonotype was picked up a small number of times. The chain recombines TRBV20-1 with TRBJ2-7; possible D gene TRBD2, 6 bases. The CDR3 runs 13 residues. Trimming shortened V by 3 bases and J by 1 base, and 10 bases separated the two germline ends. The germline gives CDR1 DFQATT, CDR2 SNEGSKA (reference sequence). The CDR3 DNA reads TGCAGTGCTAGCGCGGGGCATTCCTACGAGCAGTACTTC. Encoded protein: CSASAGHSYEQYF.

This clonotype appeared a few times. This chain uses TRBV10-3 with TRBJ1-5, with D unclear. Germline-derived CDR1 and CDR2 are ENHRY and SYGVKD. This CDR3 has 13 residues. The V gene lost 5 bases and the J gene lost 4 bases, with 9 bases spanning the gap. Written as DNA, the CDR3 is TGTGCCATCAGTAAGAATGAGAATCAGCCCCAGCATTTT. This sequence encodes CAISKNENQPQHF.

This clonotype was counted many times. The V call is TRBV12-3 or TRBV12-4, the J call TRBJ2-1; TRBD2 matches 7 bases. This CDR3 comprises 17 residues. Trimming took 6 bases from V and 6 from J; bases not matched to a gene: 17. The CDR3 nucleotides are TGTGCCAGCAGCCTCACCCCTCTCGCGGGAGTCCCCAATGAGCAGTTCTTC. Translation: CASSLTPLAGVPNEQFF.

In its sample, this clonotype was seen once. The rearrangement uses TRBV7-9 and TRBJ2-1; 7 bases match TRBD2. The CDR3 sequence is 17 residues long. J was trimmed by 6 bases and V by 1 base; bases with no gene match: 12. The germline V gene has CDR1 SEHNR and CDR2 FQNEAQ (reference sequence). The DNA of the CDR3 is TGTGCCAGCAGCTTAGAACCCCCGCGGGGGAAGGGCAATGAGCAGTTCTTC. Protein sequence: CASSLEPPRGKGNEQFF.

The gene calls are TRBV29-1 and TRBJ2-2; maybe TRBD1 (6 bases). The CDR3 length is 15 residues. Germline values: CDR1 SQVTM, CDR2 ANQGSEA. Deletions cut 4 bases from V and 0 bases from J, with 12 bases between. The CDR3 reads CSVVVRGPNTGELFF. The CDR3 DNA reads TGCAGCGTTGTCGTCAGGGGTCCGAACACCGGGGAGCTGTTTTTT.

The chain employs TRBV20-1 and TRBJ1-2; D is undetermined. V lost 0 bases and J lost 6, with 17 bases in between. The CDR3 extends over 15 amino acids. CDR1 is DFQATT, CDR2 SNEGSKA, per germline (reference sequence). The CDR3 loop is CSARDLRNARHGYTF. The CDR3 DNA is TGCAGTGCTAGAGATCTACGGAATGCTCGCCATGGCTACACCTTC.

This chain uses TRBV5-1 with TRBJ2-5; D gene uncertain. The V end was cut by 0 bases, the J end by 1 base, with 7 bases between. CDR3 length: 14 amino acids. CDR1 and CDR2 from the germline V gene are SGHRS and YFSETQ. The CDR3 loop reads CASSLALTQETQYF. The CDR3 region has the DNA TGCGCCAGCAGCTTGGCTTTAACCCAAGAGACCCAGTACTTC. Supplemented by reference TRBV5-1 and TRBJ2-5, the full variable domain reads KAGVTQTPRYLIKTRGQQVTLSCSPISGHRSVSWYQQTPGQGLQFLFEYFSETQRNKGNFPGRFSGRQFSNSRSEMNVSTLELGDSALYLCASSLALTQETQYFGPGTRLLVL.

The CDR3 DNA is TGTGCCAGCAGTTTGGCGGGAGCAGGAAATGAGCAGTTCTTC. Its protein product is CASSLAGAGNEQFF. The V gene is TRBV12-3 or TRBV12-4, the J gene TRBJ2-1; TRBD2 aligns across 7 bases. This CDR3 spans 14 amino acids. V gave up 3 bases and J gave up 7 bases; unmatched junction bases: 6.

The chain carries TRBV20-1 and TRBJ1-2; D is unclear. Trimming shortened V by 1 base and J by 6 bases, and 9 bases separated the two germline ends. CDR1 and CDR2 (germline): DFQATT, SNEGSKA (reference sequence). This CDR3 contains 12 residues. The CDR3 sequence: CSARGADHGYTF. DNA for the CDR3: TGCAGTGCTAGAGGAGCAGACCATGGCTACACCTTC.

V is TRBV5-4 and J is TRBJ2-7; 13 positions match TRBD2. CDR3 length: 14 residues. Per germline, CDR1 SGHNT and CDR2 YYREEE (reference sequence). V shed 7 bases and J 2 bases; nucleotides not matched to a gene: 3. The CDR3 protein is CASGLAGDPYEQYF. The CDR3, as DNA: TGTGCCAGCGGACTAGCGGGGGATCCCTACGAGCAGTACTTC.

This chain links TRBV25-1 with TRBJ2-7; TRBD2 agrees at 7 bases. Germline CDR1 is MGHDK and CDR2 is SYGVNS. V dropped 5 bases and J dropped 4; count of bases not matched to a gene: 11. The CDR3 spans 15 residues. The CDR3 DNA reads as TGTGCCAGCAGTCCGGGGGAGGGAGTAAGATACGAGCAGTACTTC. It codes for CASSPGEGVRYEQYF.

This clonotype was seen only a few times. This sequence joins TRBV6-1 and TRBJ1-5; no reliable D call. Trimming shortened V by 6 bases and J by 0 bases, and 12 bases separated the two germline ends. This CDR3 has 15 amino acids. Germline V lookup: CDR1 MNHNS, CDR2 SASEGT. CDR3 nucleotide sequence: TGTGCCAGCAGGTCAGCCACTTATAGCAATCAGCCCCAGCATTTT. Its protein is CASRSATYSNQPQHF.

The chain uses TRBV5-1 and TRBJ1-1, with 9 positions matching TRBD1. CDR1 SGHRS and CDR2 YFSETQ come from the germline V gene. The CDR3 sequence is 15 residues long. Trimming took 3 bases from V and 4 from J; bases not matched to a gene: 7. The CDR3, as DNA: TGCGCCAGCAGCTCCTGGACAGGGGCGGTCACTGAAGCTTTCTTT. It yields the protein CASSSWTGAVTEAFF.

The rearrangement uses TRBV6-1 and TRBJ1-6; no reliable D call. Trimming shortened V by 2 bases and J by 7 bases, and 9 bases separated the two germline ends. CDR3 length equals 14 residues. CDR1 and CDR2 from the germline V gene are MNHNS and SASEGT. The CDR3 region is CASSELWANSPLHF. The DNA for the CDR3 is TGTGCCAGCAGTGAATTGTGGGCCAATTCACCCCTCCACTTT.

The gene calls are TRBV29-1 and TRBJ2-5, with no clear D. This CDR3 region has 14 residues. The V gene's germline CDR1 is SQVTM and CDR2 ANQGSEA. The germline V and J ends were trimmed by 6 bases and 1 base, with 15 bases remaining between them. CDR3 nucleotides: TGCAGCGTCGTCAATCAAGACACCCAAGAGACCCAGTACTTC. Its translation: CSVVNQDTQETQYF.

V is TRBV6-2 or TRBV6-3 and J is TRBJ2-3; D ambiguous. Per germline, CDR1 MNHEY and CDR2 SVGEGT. V was pared by 1 base and J by 6 bases, with 14 bases between. The CDR3 has 15 amino acids. In DNA form, the CDR3 reads TGTGCCAGCAGTTACTGGGCAGTTCCTCGGGATACGCAGTATTTT. Its protein product is CASSYWAVPRDTQYF.

V is TRBV11-2 and J is TRBJ1-2, with 7 positions matching TRBD1. Per germline, CDR1 SGHAT and CDR2 FQNNGV. This CDR3 is built from 17 residues. The junction had 18 bases not matched to a gene; V was cut back by 5 bases and J by 6 bases. The CDR3 sequence is CASSQWIVGQAKNGYTF. The CDR3 DNA reads as TGTGCCAGCAGCCAGTGGATAGTCGGACAGGCTAAAAATGGCTACACCTTC.

This sequence joins TRBV9 and TRBJ1-5; TRBD1 aligns across 8 bases. The trim removed 2 bases at V and 6 bases at J, leaving 7 bases unmatched. The CDR3 totals 15 residues. Looked up from germline, CDR1 is SGDLS and CDR2 is YYNGEE. CDR3 coding DNA: TGTGCCAGCAGCGTCGGGACAGGAGGTGGTCAGCCCCAGCATTTT. As protein: CASSVGTGGGQPQHF.

In its sample, this clonotype was seen a few times. The genes are TRBV24-1 and TRBJ2-1, with TRBD2 matching 11 bases. The germline V gene encodes CDR1 KGHDR and CDR2 SFDVKD. This CDR3 is built from 20 residues. Trimming removed 3 bases from V and 0 bases from J; junction bases left unmatched: 12. CDR3 nucleotides: TGTGCCACCAGTGATGCCGGGACTAGCGGTACCTATAGCTCCTACAATGAGCAGTTCTTC. It codes for CATSDAGTSGTYSSYNEQFF.

V gene TRBV13 combines with J gene TRBJ2-1; TRBD1 matches at 8 bases. Trimming took 5 bases from V and 7 from J; bases not matched to a gene: 13. The CDR3 covers 16 residues. The V gene's germline CDR1 is PRHDT and CDR2 FYEKMQ (reference sequence). CDR3 protein: CASSPTGTGARNEQFF. For the CDR3, the DNA is TGTGCCAGCAGCCCGACCGGGACAGGTGCGCGGAATGAGCAGTTCTTC.

The CDR3 DNA reads TGTGCCAGTAGACTCCGGGACAGGGTAAAAGTCTCTGAAGCTTTCTTT. This encodes CASRLRDRVKVSEAFF. The V gene is TRBV19, the J gene TRBJ1-1; TRBD1 matches at 9 bases. Trimming took 6 bases from V and 6 from J; bases not matched to a gene: 14. The germline V gene has CDR1 LNHDA and CDR2 SQIVND (reference sequence). The CDR3 extends over 16 amino acids.

The chain uses TRBV3-1 and TRBJ1-1, with D tentatively TRBD1 (5 bases). Trimming took off 1 base at V and 5 bases at J, with 17 bases between the two ends. CDR3 length equals 16 residues. Germline V lookup: CDR1 LGHDT, CDR2 YNNKEL (reference sequence). The CDR3 sequence: CASSQVPGTRATEAFF. The DNA for the CDR3 is TGTGCCAGCAGCCAAGTGCCAGGGACGAGAGCAACTGAAGCTTTCTTT. Together with reference TRBV3-1 and TRBJ1-1, the CDR3 gives the full variable domain: DTAVSQTPKYLVTQMGNDKSIKCEQNLGHDTMYWYKQDSKKFLKIMFSYNNKELIINETVPNRFSPKSPDKAHLNLHINSLELGDSAVYFCASSQVPGTRATEAFFGQGTRLTVV.

This chain links TRBV7-2 with TRBJ2-7, with D uncertain. The germline gives CDR1 SGHTA, CDR2 FQGNSA. V lost 4 bases to trimming and J lost 3 bases, with 10 bases between them. There are 13 residues in the CDR3. The CDR3 spells CASSSPFHYEQYF. The CDR3 nucleotides are TGTGCCAGCAGCTCCCCTTTTCACTACGAGCAGTACTTC.

The rearrangement uses TRBV29-1 and TRBJ2-1; the match to TRBD2 covers 9 bases. This CDR3 spans 11 amino acids. Germline loops: CDR1 SQVTM, CDR2 ANQGSEA. Trimming took 5 bases from V and 10 from J; bases not matched to a gene: 3. CDR3 nucleotide sequence: TGCAGCGTTTACCTAGCGGGGGAGCAGTTCTTC. The encoded protein is CSVYLAGEQFF.

The CDR3 DNA sequence: TGTGCCAGCAGCCCCGGGACAGTACTTAGCCAGTGGGAGACCCAGTACTTC. Protein: CASSPGTVLSQWETQYF. V gene TRBV11-3 combines with J gene TRBJ2-5; 7 nucleotides agree with TRBD1. Germline CDR1 reads SGHNT; CDR2 reads YENEEA. The V gene end was trimmed by 5 bases and the J gene end by 5 bases; junction bases not matched to a gene: 17. The CDR3 runs to 17 residues.

This clonotype was seen many times. The junction shows a germline mismatch at one end, possibly a read error. The V call is TRBV5-1, the J call TRBJ2-1, with D maybe TRBD2 (6 bases). From germline, CDR1 is SGHRS and CDR2 YFSETQ. This CDR3 comprises 11 residues. The CDR3 region is CASSLADEQFF. CDR3 DNA sequence: TGTGCCAGCAGTTTAGCGGATGAGCAGTTCTTC.

The gene calls are TRBV12-3 or TRBV12-4 and TRBJ2-7; the D gene is possibly TRBD2 (5 bases). The CDR3 extends over 14 amino acids. V lost 6 bases, J lost 7 bases, and 19 bases lay in between. The CDR3 nucleotides are TGTGCCAGCAGCAACGGACTGTCGCCGGGAGAGCAGTACTTC. This sequence encodes CASSNGLSPGEQYF.